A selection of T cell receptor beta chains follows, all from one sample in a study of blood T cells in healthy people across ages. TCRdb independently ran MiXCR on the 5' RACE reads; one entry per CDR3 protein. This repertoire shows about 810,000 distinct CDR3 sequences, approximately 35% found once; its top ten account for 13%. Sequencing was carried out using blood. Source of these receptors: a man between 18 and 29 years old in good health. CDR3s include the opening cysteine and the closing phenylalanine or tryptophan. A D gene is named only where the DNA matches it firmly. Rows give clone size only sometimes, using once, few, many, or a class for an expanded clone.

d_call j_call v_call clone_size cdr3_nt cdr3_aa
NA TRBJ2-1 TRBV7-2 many TGTGCCAGCAGCTTTTCGCGGGGGCTATACAATGAGCAGTTCTTC CASSFSRGLYNEQFF
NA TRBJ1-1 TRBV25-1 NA TGTGCCAGCAGTGAATTGACTGAAGCTTTCTTT CASSELTEAFF
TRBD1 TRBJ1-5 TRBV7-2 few TGTGCCAGCAGCAAACCGGACAGGGGACAGCCCCAGCATTTT CASSKPDRGQPQHF
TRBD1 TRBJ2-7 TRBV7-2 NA TGTGCCAGCAGCTTCCGGGACAGGGGTTACGAGCAGTACTTC CASSFRDRGYEQYF
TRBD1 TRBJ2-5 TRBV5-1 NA TGCGCCAGCAGCTTTGCTGTGGGACAGCAAGAGACCCAGTACTTC CASSFAVGQQETQYF
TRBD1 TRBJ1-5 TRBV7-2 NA TGTGCCAGCAGCTTAGACAGGGGACCATATCAGCCCCAGCATTTT CASSLDRGPYQPQHF
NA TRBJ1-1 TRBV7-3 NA TGTGCCAGCAGCCGACGGACGGACACTGAAGCTTTCTTT CASSRRTDTEAFF
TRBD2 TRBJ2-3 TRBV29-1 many TGCAGCGTTGAGGGACTAGCCACAGATACGCAGTATTTT CSVEGLATDTQYF
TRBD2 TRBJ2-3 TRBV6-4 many TGTGCCAGCAGTGACACCCCCGGAGCGGGGGGCACAGATACGCAGTATTTT CASSDTPGAGGTDTQYF
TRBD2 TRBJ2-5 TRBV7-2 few TGTGCCAGCAGCTTAGATTCGGGGGGGCGGGCAGAGACCCAGTACTTC CASSLDSGGRAETQYF
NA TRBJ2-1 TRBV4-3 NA TGCGCCAGCAGCCAATATCTCATGACCCAAGAGACCCAGTTCTTC CASSQYLMTQETQFF
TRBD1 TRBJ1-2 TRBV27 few TGTGCCAGCAGACCTTTGCAGGGGGCGAACTATGGCTACACCTTC CASRPLQGANYGYTF
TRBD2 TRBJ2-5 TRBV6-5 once TGTGCAGCGGGGTCCTACAATGAGCAGTACTTC CAAGSYNEQYF
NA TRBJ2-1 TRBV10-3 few TGTGCCATCAGTGAGTCGGCAGTGCAGTTCTTC CAISESAVQFF
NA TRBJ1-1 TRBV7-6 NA TGTGCCAGCAGCTACAGATCGGGGGAATTTTATCTCACTGAAGCTTTCTTT CASSYRSGEFYLTEAFF
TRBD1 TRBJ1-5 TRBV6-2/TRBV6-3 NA TGTGCCAGCAGTTATCCCAGGGGGCAAGATCAGCCCCAGCATTTT CASSYPRGQDQPQHF
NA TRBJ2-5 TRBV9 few TGTGCCAGCAGCGTAGCGCCTAGTCCGGAGACCCAGTACTTC CASSVAPSPETQYF
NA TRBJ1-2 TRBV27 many TGTGCCAGCAGTTTCCGAGGTTCGGGATATGGCTACACCTTC CASSFRGSGYGYTF
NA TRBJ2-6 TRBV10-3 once TGTGCCATCAGTGAGTCCCCAGGGATTGGATCTGGGGCCAACGTCCTGACTTTC CAISESPGIGSGANVLTF
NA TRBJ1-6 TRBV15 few TGTGCCACCAGCAGAGACCTTAATTCACCCCTCCACTTT CATSRDLNSPLHF
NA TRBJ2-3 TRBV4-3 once TGCGCCAGCAGCCTGGGGGTTAATGAGGATACGCAGTATTTT CASSLGVNEDTQYF
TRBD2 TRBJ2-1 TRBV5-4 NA TGTGCCAGCAGCCCTCCCGGGACTAGCGGGGGGGCGCAGAATGAGCAGTTCTTC CASSPPGTSGGAQNEQFF
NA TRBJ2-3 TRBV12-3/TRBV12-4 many TGTGCCAGCAGCGAGGGGAGAGATACGCAGTATTTT CASSEGRDTQYF
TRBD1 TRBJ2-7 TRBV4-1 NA TGCGCCAGCAGCCAAGTAGGACAGGGGAGGTACGAGCAGTACTTC CASSQVGQGRYEQYF
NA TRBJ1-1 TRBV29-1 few TGCAGCGTTGACGCAGGGATGAACACTGAAGCTTTCTTT CSVDAGMNTEAFF
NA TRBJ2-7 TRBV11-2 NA TGTGTCAGCAGCACCGGGCGCGGAGCCTACGAGCGGTACTTC CVSSTGRGAYERYF
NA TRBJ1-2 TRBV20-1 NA TGCAGTGGGGGGGGGTCGAACTATGGCTACACCTTC CSGGGSNYGYTF
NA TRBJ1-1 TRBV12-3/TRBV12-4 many TGTGCCAGCAGTCTTACTGGGCGGACTGAAGCTTTCTTT CASSLTGRTEAFF
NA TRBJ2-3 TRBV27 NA TGTGCCAGCAGGCGCCGGACAGACGCCTTTACTTCAGATACGCAGTATTTT CASRRRTDAFTSDTQYF
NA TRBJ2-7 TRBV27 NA TGTGCCAGCAGTCCGCAGGGATCGACCTACGAGCAGTACTTC CASSPQGSTYEQYF
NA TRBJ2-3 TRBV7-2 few TGTGCCAGCGAAAAGGTGGGGCCGGCAGATACGCAGTATTTT CASEKVGPADTQYF
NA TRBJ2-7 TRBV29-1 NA TGCAGCTCCCCGAACGAGCAGTACTTC CSSPNEQYF
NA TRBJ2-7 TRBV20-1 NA TGCAGTGCTAGAAGTCCAGCGACAAGCTCCTACGAGCAGTACTTC CSARSPATSSYEQYF
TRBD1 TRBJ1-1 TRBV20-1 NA TGCAGTGCTAGAGCCGTGGGGGACAGCCGGAACACTGAAGCTTTCTTT CSARAVGDSRNTEAFF
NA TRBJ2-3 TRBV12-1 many TGTGCCAGCTTACCGGGACAGGGTTACGATACGCAGTATTTT CASLPGQGYDTQYF
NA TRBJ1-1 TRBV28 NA TGTGCCAGCAGCAAGGGCGGGACCAACACTGAAGCTTTCTTT CASSKGGTNTEAFF
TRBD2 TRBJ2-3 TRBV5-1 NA TGCGCCAGCAGCTCAAGGACTAGCGGCACAGATACGCAGTATTTT CASSSRTSGTDTQYF
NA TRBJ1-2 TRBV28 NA TGTGCCAGCAGGCCGCGGGCGGCAAACTATGGCTACACCTTC CASRPRAANYGYTF
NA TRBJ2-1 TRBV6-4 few TGTGCCAGCAGTGACCAGGGTGGCAATGAGCAGTTCTTC CASSDQGGNEQFF
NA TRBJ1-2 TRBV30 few TGTGCCTGGAGCGTTCAGATAAGCAGCTTGTATGGCTACACCTTC CAWSVQISSLYGYTF
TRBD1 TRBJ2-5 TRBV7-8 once TGTGCCAGCAGCTTACAACGGGACAGGGTCGAGACCCAGTACTTC CASSLQRDRVETQYF
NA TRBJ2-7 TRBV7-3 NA TGTGCCAGCAGCTTAACGGACGGCCAGGGGGACTCCAATGAGCAGTACTTC CASSLTDGQGDSNEQYF
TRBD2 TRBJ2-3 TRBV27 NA TGTGCCAGCAGTTCGCTTAGACTAGCGGGAGTAGTAGATACGCAGTATTTT CASSSLRLAGVVDTQYF
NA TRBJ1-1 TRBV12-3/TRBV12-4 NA TGTGCCAGCAGGTCCGAACCCGGACAGAACACTGAAGCTTTCTTT CASRSEPGQNTEAFF
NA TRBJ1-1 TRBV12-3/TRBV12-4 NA TGTGCCAGCAGTCTGACAGGAAAGAACACTGAAGCTTTCTTT CASSLTGKNTEAFF
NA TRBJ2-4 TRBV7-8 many TGTGCCAGCAGCTCCAGTGCGACAAGTCTAGCCAAAAACATTCAGTACTTC CASSSSATSLAKNIQYF
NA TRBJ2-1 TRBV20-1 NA TGCAGTGCTAGAGATGGTTCGGGTAGGACGGGCTACAATGAGCAGTTCTTC CSARDGSGRTGYNEQFF
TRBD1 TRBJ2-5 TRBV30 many TGTGCCTGGATCGGGACAGGCTCAACCTTGGAGACCCAGTACTTC CAWIGTGSTLETQYF
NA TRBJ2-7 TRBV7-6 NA TGTGCCAGCAGCTTAGCACATTCAGGGGAGCAGTACTTC CASSLAHSGEQYF
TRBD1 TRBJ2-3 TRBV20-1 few TGCAGTGCTAGCCGGACAGGGAGCACAGATACGCAGTATTTT CSASRTGSTDTQYF
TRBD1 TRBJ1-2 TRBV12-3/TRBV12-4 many TGTGCCAGCAGTAACGACAGGGTTGTCTATGGCTACACCTTC CASSNDRVVYGYTF
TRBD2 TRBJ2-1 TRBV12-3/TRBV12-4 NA TGTGCCAGCACCCGACAGCGGGGGGGCCCTCGACGTAATGAGCAGTTCTTC CASTRQRGGPRRNEQFF
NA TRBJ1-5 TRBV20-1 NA TGCAGTGCTAGCCGGGCAGGGGTGAGCAATCAGCCCCAGCATTTT CSASRAGVSNQPQHF
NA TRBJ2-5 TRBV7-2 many TGTGCCAGCAGCCCGTGGGACTCCTTACAAGAGACCCAGTACTTC CASSPWDSLQETQYF